This T cell receptor beta chain emerged from a study of T cell repertoires in cytomegalovirus infection. Overall study context: CMV epitopes in the study were HLA-C-restricted (recently identified) and HLA-B-restricted (well studied).

A single record per CDR3 protein comes from TCRdb applying MiXCR to the reads. The sample records around 25,000 distinct CDR3 sequences, approximately 24% being singletons. This clonotype was observed many times. The target antigen is unknown. Trimming cost V 4 bases and J 1 base, with 10 bases left between them. This CDR3 spans 14 amino acids. The germline gives CDR1 MNHNS, CDR2 SASEGT. The genes are TRBV6-1 and TRBJ1-2; the D gene is possibly TRBD1 (5 bases). The clonotype comes from a human donor in good health (CMV status not recorded). Some clones in this sample may be carry-over from other donors' samples. The specimen was CD8+ T cells from cultured PBMCs, collected from culture after CMV antigen stimulation. The CDR3 DNA is TGTGCCAGCAGTGGGGACGTTTTTAACTATGGCTACACCTTC. Protein product: CASSGDVFNYGYTF.